Given below is one T cell receptor (beta chain) in context. No cognate antigen has been identified for it. No much larger clone is present one base from it, and per-base qualities are unavailable. This record comes from a study of T cell responses to AZD1222 COVID-19 vaccine (dated by TCRdb to the early 2020s). Broadly, across the study: A total of about 230 trial participants underwent TCR sequencing, of whom about 210 received two doses of AZD1222 and around 26 received two doses of the MenACWY control vaccine. Enrollment into the trials was organized by age into subgroups of 18-55, 56-69 and 70-plus years, and those subgroups contained approximately 150, 30 and 60 TCR-sequenced participants, respectively.

Trimming takes 4 bases from V and 1 base from J, and the germline ends sit 13 bases apart. CDR3 length: 15 amino acids, cysteine to phenylalanine. The only DNA kept is the CDR3, 45 bases in frame from the first base. The germline V gene encodes CDR1 LGHDT and CDR2 YNNKEL (reference sequence). The CDR3 regions of human TCRbeta chains were analyzed by immunosequencing. The source study handled its data this way. TCRs in the repertoires were matched against a reference library of SARS-CoV-2-specific TCRs that had been generated with the MIRA antigen-specificity platform. Breadth was defined as the fraction of unique TCRs that were SARS-CoV-2-associated. Depth was defined as the fraction of total T cells that were SARS-CoV-2-associated. Using the MIRA data, every spike-specific TCR was mapped to the spike region that the TCR reacted to and assigned to either a CD4 or a CD8 class. Log10-transformed breadth and depth values were compared by one-way ANOVA with Sidak's multiple comparisons tests. TCRdb stores this immuneACCESS table with in-frame sequences only. Part of the clones is absent; in the studies checked, under half of the shortfall reflects unresolved V genes, and no reason is known for the rest. V and J calls plus clone size are reproduced from that table; the DNA served to infer D and trimming. The sample yields about 140,000 clones; about nine tenths were counted once. The ten biggest clones cover around 1.8% of the sample.

What the study reported, not specific to this receptor: The 56-69-year group was small, and its depth increase did not reach significance, likely because of low power. A significant rise in spike-specific TCR breadth and depth was observed after two AZD1222 doses relative to day 0 and relative to MenACWY recipients. Only a handful of AZD1222 recipients were SARS-CoV-2 seropositive at baseline, limiting conclusions about previously exposed vaccinees. The vaccine-associated CD4 TCRs covered the entire spike protein, and the dominant responses fell in regions 160-218 and 743-854. Most participants were white British and females outnumbered males, and the authors suggested that clonal diversity may have been underestimated. Because no day 14 peak-response samples were available, repertoires were characterized only after the peak T cell response. Reportedly, close to half of the unique spike-specific TCRs recognized epitopes lying outside the regions that are mutated in the B.1.351 and B.1.1.7 variants.

The time point label on this specimen signifies: about 28 days (+/-7) after the second vaccine dose. Because spike-specific TCR depth and breadth did not differ between the two schedules, AZD1222 recipients who got a second dose at roughly 4 weeks were pooled with those who got a second dose at roughly 12 weeks. Vaccinee samples came from UK trials COV001 and COV002, including a single-blind randomized controlled phase 2/3 trial of AZD1222 (ChAdOx1 nCoV-19) in healthy adults. For TCRbeta chain sequencing, PBMC samples from trial participants were taken at day 0 and at day 28 after the second dose.

This receptor was taken from an adult who received the AZD1222 COVID-19 vaccine. Sequenced here: peripheral blood, sampled 28 days after the second AZD1222 dose. The chain uses TRBV3-1 (or the pseudogene TRBV3-2) and TRBJ1-1; no D gene call is confident. The DNA is TGTGCCAGCAGCCCTAGAGGCCGAGCGAACACTGAAGCTTTCTTT. Translated, it gives CASSPRGRANTEAFF.